Following are 23 T cell receptor beta chains from one sample sequenced in a study of blood T cell repertoires in COVID-19. Sequencing used immunoSEQ multiplex PCR; TCRdb keeps in-frame clones, though not all of them. The table includes tens of thousands of clones, roughly 89% detected once. Sequenced input: peripheral blood. These receptors all come from a man aged 50-59 years with active or convalescent COVID-19.

V usage is TRBV7-9 and J usage is TRBJ2-3; 7 positions match TRBD2. CDR1 is SEHNR, CDR2 FQNEAQ, per germline (reference sequence). V dropped 1 base and J dropped 4; count of bases not matched to a gene: 14. The CDR3 sequence is 18 residues long. The CDR3 DNA is TGTGCCAGCAGCTTAGAATTCTCGGGGAGGGAGGGCCCAGATACGCAGTATTTT. It encodes CASSLEFSGREGPDTQYF.

This sequence joins TRBV19 and TRBJ2-5, with a possible D match to TRBD1 (7 bases). Germline V CDR1 and CDR2: LNHDA, SQIVND (reference sequence). Trimming shortened V by 3 bases and J by 2 bases, and 13 bases separated the two germline ends. This CDR3 is built from 15 residues. CDR3 sequence: CASSIGGTEQETQYF. Here the CDR3 DNA reads TGTGCCAGTAGTATTGGCGGGACAGAACAAGAGACCCAGTACTTC.

This chain links TRBV4-1 with TRBJ2-1; D is possibly TRBD1 (6 bases). The CDR3 totals 15 residues. Germline V gene data show CDR1 as MGHRA and CDR2 as YSYEKL. Trimming left V 0 bases short and J 7 bases short, with 13 bases between. The CDR3 DNA reads TGCGCCAGCAGCCAAGAGGGGGCCCTAGGGAATGAGCAGTTCTTC. It codes for CASSQEGALGNEQFF.

The chain recombines TRBV12-5 with TRBJ2-3; TRBD1 matches 9 bases. Trimming took 0 bases from V and 4 from J; bases not matched to a gene: 11. The CDR3 has 18 residues. CDR1 and CDR2 (germline): LGHNT, FRNRAP. The CDR3 coding sequence is TGTGCTAGTGGTTTGGTATTTGCCGGGACAGGGTTTCCAGATACGCAGTATTTT. Amino acids: CASGLVFAGTGFPDTQYF.

The V and J genes are TRBV3-1 (or the pseudogene TRBV3-2) and TRBJ2-3; 9 nucleotides agree with TRBD1. Germline CDR1 reads LGHDT; CDR2 reads YNNKEL (reference sequence). With V trimmed by 6 bases and J by 2 bases, 3 bases remained unmatched. The CDR3 spans 14 residues. CDR3 region: CASRRDRATDTQYF. The CDR3 DNA reads as TGTGCCAGCAGGCGGGACAGGGCCACAGATACGCAGTATTTT.

V gene TRBV11-2 combines with J gene TRBJ2-7; 12 positions match TRBD1. The ends lost 5 bases at V and 2 bases at J; junction bases unmatched: 4. This CDR3 spans 15 amino acids. Per germline, CDR1 SGHAT and CDR2 FQNNGV. CDR3 loop: CASSAGTGGPYEQYF. CDR3 sequence (DNA): TGTGCCAGCAGCGCCGGGACAGGGGGCCCCTACGAGCAGTACTTC.

J is TRBJ2-7 and V is TRBV5-1, with 9 positions matching TRBD1. CDR1 and CDR2 from the germline V gene are SGHRS and YFSETQ. The CDR3 is made up of 14 amino acids. J was trimmed by 3 bases and V by 0 bases; bases with no gene match: 1. The CDR3 sequence: CASSLGQGDYEQYF. CDR3 nucleotide sequence: TGCGCCAGCAGCTTGGGACAGGGGGACTACGAGCAGTACTTC.

The chain carries TRBV11-2 and TRBJ2-7; D not certain. Germline V lookup: CDR1 SGHAT, CDR2 FQNNGV. CDR3 length equals 14 residues. Deletions cut 3 bases from V and 5 bases from J, with 14 bases between. CDR3 in DNA: TGTGCCAGCAGCTTTTCATTCGATCGGGACGAGCAGTACTTC. Translating it yields CASSFSFDRDEQYF.

This clone showed up just a few times. The V gene is TRBV27, the J gene TRBJ1-2; the match to TRBD1 covers 8 bases. The germline CDR1 and CDR2 sequences are MNHEY and SMNVEV (reference sequence). The CDR3 extends over 16 amino acids. V was pared by 3 bases and J by 4 bases, with 10 bases of the junction left unmatched. As DNA, the CDR3 is TGTGCCAGCAGTTTGTGGTCCGGGACAGGTATCTATGGCTACACCTTC. It yields the protein CASSLWSGTGIYGYTF.

J is TRBJ2-3 and V is TRBV3-1 (or the pseudogene TRBV3-2), with 13 bases identical to TRBD2. The CDR3 totals 17 residues. Trimming removed 4 bases from V and 1 base from J; junction bases left unmatched: 5. CDR1 is LGHDT and CDR2 is YNNKEL in the germline V gene (reference sequence). CDR3 sequence (DNA): TGTGCCAGCAGCCCAAGGACTAGCGGGAGCGGCACAGATACGCAGTATTTT. It yields the protein CASSPRTSGSGTDTQYF.

The chain joins TRBV18 to TRBJ2-7; 7 bases align to TRBD1. CDR3 length: 13 amino acids. Germline assignment: CDR1 KGHSH and CDR2 LQKENI. V lost 6 bases to trimming and J lost 4 bases; unmatched junction nucleotides: 6. CDR3 nucleotide sequence: TGTGCCAGCTCCCCGGGACAGAATTACGAGCAGTACTTC. It yields the protein CASSPGQNYEQYF.

The gene calls are TRBV5-1 and TRBJ2-3; D may be TRBD2 (6 bases). The germline V gene encodes CDR1 SGHRS and CDR2 YFSETQ. V dropped 4 bases and J dropped 2 bases, with 14 bases sitting between them. This CDR3 region has 15 residues. The CDR3 spells CASSVGLTFTDTQYF. The CDR3 DNA sequence: TGCGCCAGCAGCGTGGGACTGACTTTCACAGATACGCAGTATTTT.

This clone came up once. The chain couples TRBV6-1 to TRBJ1-1, with a weak D call TRBD1 (6 bases). The CDR3 spans 15 residues. CDR1 is MNHNS, CDR2 SASEGT, per germline. With 7 bases removed from V and 6 bases from J, the gap between germline ends came to 21 bases. CDR3 sequence reads: CASTLFMQGLAEAFF. CDR3 in DNA: TGTGCCAGCACCCTGTTTATGCAGGGGCTCGCTGAAGCTTTCTTT.

The rearrangement joins TRBV7-2 to TRBJ1-3; D perhaps matches TRBD1 (5 bases). V shed 5 bases and J shed 8 bases, with 10 bases lying between them. Germline values: CDR1 SGHTA, CDR2 FQGNSA. The CDR3 has 12 residues. CDR3 protein: CASSPTQDTIYF. The CDR3 DNA follows: TGTGCCAGCAGCCCCACACAGGACACCATATATTTT.

The chain uses TRBV14 and TRBJ2-7; TRBD2 agrees at 7 bases. The CDR3 spans 15 residues. Germline V lookup: CDR1 SGHDN, CDR2 FVKESK. After removal of 4 bases from V and 1 base from J, the junction contained 7 bases not matched to a gene. The CDR3 coding sequence is TGTGCCAGCAGCCCCTGGGGTAGCGGGTCCTACGAGCAGTACTTC. It codes for CASSPWGSGSYEQYF.

The rearrangement uses TRBV7-9 and TRBJ2-7; 12 nucleotides align to TRBD1. CDR1 is SEHNR and CDR2 is FQNEAQ in the germline V gene (reference sequence). V shed 5 bases, J shed 7 bases, and the junction held 6 bases outside the gene matches. The CDR3 consists of 14 residues. CDR3: CASSQGQGAREQYF. CDR3 sequence (DNA): TGTGCCAGCAGCCAGGGACAGGGGGCGAGGGAGCAGTACTTC.

CDR3 DNA sequence: TGTGCCAGCTCACCTCGGGAGGGATACAATGAGCAGTTCTTC. It encodes CASSPREGYNEQFF. The chain employs TRBV18 and TRBJ2-1; 8 nucleotides line up with TRBD2. With V trimmed by 3 bases and J by 4 bases, 2 bases remained unmatched. The CDR3 runs to 14 residues. Germline V lookup: CDR1 KGHSH, CDR2 LQKENI.

V and J are TRBV19 and TRBJ1-2; D unresolved. The CDR3 covers 14 residues. The V end lost 1 base, the J end lost 2 bases, and 8 bases lay between the germline ends. In germline, CDR1 is LNHDA, CDR2 SQIVND (reference sequence). The CDR3 region has the DNA TGTGCCAGTAGTATAGTCCAGGAAAACTATGGCTACACCTTC. Amino acid sequence: CASSIVQENYGYTF.

This clone was counted a single time. The CDR3 sequence is CSAGGGQQGGETQYF. The CDR3 DNA is TGCAGCGCAGGGGGAGGGCAACAGGGAGGGGAGACCCAGTACTTC. The rearrangement uses TRBV29-1 and TRBJ2-5, with D perhaps matching TRBD1 or TRBD2 (7 bases each). The germline V and J ends were trimmed by 7 bases and 5 bases, with 23 bases remaining between them. The CDR3 is 15 residues long. Germline lookup yields CDR1 SQVTM and CDR2 ANQGSEA. The whole variable domain, filled in from reference TRBV29-1 and TRBJ2-5, reads SAVISQKPSRDICQRGTSLTIQCQVDSQVTMMFWYRQQPGQSLTLIATANQGSEATYESGFVIDKFPISRPNLTFSTLTVSNMSPEDSSIYLCSAGGGQQGGETQYFGPGTRLLVL.

This rearrangement joins TRBV25-1 to TRBJ2-1, with D possibly matching TRBD1 (8 bases). Trimming removed 7 bases from V and 11 bases from J, with 21 bases in between. The CDR3 covers 14 residues. Germline loops: CDR1 MGHDK, CDR2 SYGVNS. CDR3 residues: CASKRQGAGDKQFF. The CDR3 nucleotides read TGTGCCAGCAAGAGGCAGGGGGCGGGGGATAAGCAGTTCTTC.

The V call is TRBV4-2, the J call TRBJ2-1; 8 positions match TRBD2. Germline V gives CDR1 LGHNA, CDR2 YNFKEQ. CDR3 size: 18 residues. The trim removed 1 base at V and 1 base at J, leaving 9 bases unmatched. As DNA, the CDR3 is TGTGCCAGCAGCCAAGTTATGGGTAGCGGGGTGTCCTACAATGAGCAGTTCTTC. Its protein is CASSQVMGSGVSYNEQFF.

The V and J genes are TRBV6-5 and TRBJ1-4; 10 bases map to TRBD1. Germline V gene sequence: CDR1 MNHEY, CDR2 SVGAGI. J lost 8 bases, V lost 5 bases, and 5 bases had no gene match. This CDR3 is built from 14 residues. DNA for the CDR3: TGTGCCAGCAGTCCCGGGACAGGGGTAGAAAAACTGTTTTTT. It is translated as CASSPGTGVEKLFF.

J is TRBJ2-4 and V is TRBV9, with 8 bases identical to TRBD1. Germline V gene lookup returns CDR1 SGDLS and CDR2 YYNGEE. This CDR3 has 15 amino acids. After removal of 3 bases from V and 5 bases from J, the junction contained 7 bases not matched to a gene. The CDR3 DNA sequence: TGTGCCAGCAGCGCTCAGACAGGGGACGAAAACATTCAGTACTTC. This translates into CASSAQTGDENIQYF.